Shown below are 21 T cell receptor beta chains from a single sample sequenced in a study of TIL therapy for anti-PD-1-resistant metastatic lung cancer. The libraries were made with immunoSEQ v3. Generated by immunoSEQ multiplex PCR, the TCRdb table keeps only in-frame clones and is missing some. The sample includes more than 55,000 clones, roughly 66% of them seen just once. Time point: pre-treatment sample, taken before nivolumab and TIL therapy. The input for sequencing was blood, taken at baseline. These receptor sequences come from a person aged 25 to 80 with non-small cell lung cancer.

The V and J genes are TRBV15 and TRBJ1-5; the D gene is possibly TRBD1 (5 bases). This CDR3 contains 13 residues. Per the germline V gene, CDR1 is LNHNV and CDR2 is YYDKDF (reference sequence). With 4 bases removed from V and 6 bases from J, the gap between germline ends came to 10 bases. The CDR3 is CATSNEGVQPQHF. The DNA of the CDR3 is TGTGCCACCAGCAACGAAGGGGTTCAGCCCCAGCATTTT.

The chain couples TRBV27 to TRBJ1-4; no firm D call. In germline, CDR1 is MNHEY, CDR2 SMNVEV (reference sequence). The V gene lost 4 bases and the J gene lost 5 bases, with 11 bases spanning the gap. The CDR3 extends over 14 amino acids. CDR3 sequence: CASSSWALNEKLFF. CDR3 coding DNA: TGTGCCAGCAGTTCGTGGGCCCTGAATGAAAAACTGTTTTTT.

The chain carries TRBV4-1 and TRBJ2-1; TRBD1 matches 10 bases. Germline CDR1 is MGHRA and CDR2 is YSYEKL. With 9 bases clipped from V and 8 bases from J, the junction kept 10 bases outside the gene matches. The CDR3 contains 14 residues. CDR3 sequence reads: CASRRQGAGDEQFF. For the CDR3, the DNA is TGCGCCAGTCGCAGACAGGGGGCGGGAGATGAGCAGTTCTTC.

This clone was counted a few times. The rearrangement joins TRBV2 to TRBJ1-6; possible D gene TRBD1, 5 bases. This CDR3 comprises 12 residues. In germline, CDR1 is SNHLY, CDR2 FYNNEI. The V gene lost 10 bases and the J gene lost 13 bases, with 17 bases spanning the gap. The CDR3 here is CATQTATSPLHF. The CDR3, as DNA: TGTGCCACCCAGACAGCTACGTCGCCCCTCCACTTT. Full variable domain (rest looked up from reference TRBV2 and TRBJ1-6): EPEVTQTPSHQVTQMGQEVILRCVPISNHLYFYWYRQILGQKVEFLVSFYNNEISEKSEIFDDQFSVERPDGSNFTLKIRSTKLEDSAMYFCATQTATSPLHFGNGTRLTVT.

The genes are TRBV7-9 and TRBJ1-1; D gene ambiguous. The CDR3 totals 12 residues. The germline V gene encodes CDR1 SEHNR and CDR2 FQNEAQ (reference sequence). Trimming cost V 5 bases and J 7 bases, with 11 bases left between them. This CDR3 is CASSPVGVEAFF. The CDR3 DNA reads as TGTGCCAGCAGCCCCGTCGGAGTTGAAGCTTTCTTT.

This CDR3 reads CSAGGNSYNEQFF. In DNA form, the CDR3 reads TGCAGCGCCGGTGGGAACTCCTACAATGAGCAGTTCTTC. The rearrangement links TRBV29-1 to TRBJ2-1; no clear D. CDR3 length: 13 residues. Looked up from germline, CDR1 is SQVTM and CDR2 is ANQGSEA. V dropped 7 bases and J dropped 0 bases, with 10 bases sitting between them.

The CDR3 here is CASSQDWGGREAFF. In DNA form, the CDR3 reads TGCGCCAGCAGCCAAGATTGGGGGGGGCGAGAAGCTTTCTTT. This chain joins TRBV4-1 and TRBJ1-1; a weak D match, TRBD1 (6 bases). Germline V gives CDR1 MGHRA, CDR2 YSYEKL. The V and J ends lost 0 bases and 8 bases respectively, with 13 bases between them. This CDR3 spans 14 amino acids.

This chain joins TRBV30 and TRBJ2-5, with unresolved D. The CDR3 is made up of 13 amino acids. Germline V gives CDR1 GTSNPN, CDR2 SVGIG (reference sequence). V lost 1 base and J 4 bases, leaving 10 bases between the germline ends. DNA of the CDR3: TGTGCCTGGAGTGACTCGGGCCGAGAGACCCAGTACTTC. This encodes CAWSDSGRETQYF.

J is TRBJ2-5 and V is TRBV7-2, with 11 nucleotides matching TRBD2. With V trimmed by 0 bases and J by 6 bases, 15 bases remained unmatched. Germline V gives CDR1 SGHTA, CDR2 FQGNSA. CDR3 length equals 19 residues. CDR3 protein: CASSLASGTSGLWQQTQYF. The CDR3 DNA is TGTGCCAGCAGCTTAGCTTCTGGGACTAGCGGTCTTTGGCAACAGACCCAGTACTTC.

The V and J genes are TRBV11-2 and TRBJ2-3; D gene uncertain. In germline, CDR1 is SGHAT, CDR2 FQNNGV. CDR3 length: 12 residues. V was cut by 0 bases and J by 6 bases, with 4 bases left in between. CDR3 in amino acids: CASSLDGDTQYF. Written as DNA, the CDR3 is TGTGCCAGCAGCTTAGATGGCGATACGCAGTATTTT.

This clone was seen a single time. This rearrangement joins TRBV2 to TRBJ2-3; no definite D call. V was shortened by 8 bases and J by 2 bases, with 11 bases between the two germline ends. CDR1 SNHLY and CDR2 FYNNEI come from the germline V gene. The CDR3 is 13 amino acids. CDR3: CASGLPYTDTQYF. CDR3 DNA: TGTGCCAGCGGGCTCCCATACACAGATACGCAGTATTTT.

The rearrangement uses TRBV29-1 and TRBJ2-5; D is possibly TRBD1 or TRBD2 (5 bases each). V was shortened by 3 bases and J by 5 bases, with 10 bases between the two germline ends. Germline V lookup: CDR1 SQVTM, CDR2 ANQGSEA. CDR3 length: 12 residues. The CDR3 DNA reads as TGCAGCGTTGATGGGGGATGGGAGACCCAGTACTTC. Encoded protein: CSVDGGWETQYF. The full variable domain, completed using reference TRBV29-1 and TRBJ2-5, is SAVISQKPSRDICQRGTSLTIQCQVDSQVTMMFWYRQQPGQSLTLIATANQGSEATYESGFVIDKFPISRPNLTFSTLTVSNMSPEDSSIYLCSVDGGWETQYFGPGTRLLVL.

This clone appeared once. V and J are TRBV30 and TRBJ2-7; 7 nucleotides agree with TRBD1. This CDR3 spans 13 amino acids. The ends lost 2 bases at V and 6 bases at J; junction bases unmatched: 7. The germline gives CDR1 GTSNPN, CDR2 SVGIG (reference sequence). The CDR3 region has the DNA TGTGCCTGGAGTTCACAGGGGTCGGGCGAGCAGTACTTC. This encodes CAWSSQGSGEQYF.

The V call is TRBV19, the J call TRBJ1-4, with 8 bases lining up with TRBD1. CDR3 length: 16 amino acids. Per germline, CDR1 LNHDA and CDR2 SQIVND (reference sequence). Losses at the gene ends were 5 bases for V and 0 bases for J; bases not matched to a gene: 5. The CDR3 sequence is CASSRDRTATNEKLFF. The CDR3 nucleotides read TGTGCCAGTAGTCGGGACAGGACCGCAACTAATGAAAAACTGTTTTTT.

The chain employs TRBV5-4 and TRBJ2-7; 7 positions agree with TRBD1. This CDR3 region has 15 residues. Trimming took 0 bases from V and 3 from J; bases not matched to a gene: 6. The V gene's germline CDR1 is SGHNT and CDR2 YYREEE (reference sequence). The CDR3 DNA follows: TGTGCCAGCAGCTTGGGTGGACCAGGGGGCTACGAGCAGTACTTC. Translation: CASSLGGPGGYEQYF.

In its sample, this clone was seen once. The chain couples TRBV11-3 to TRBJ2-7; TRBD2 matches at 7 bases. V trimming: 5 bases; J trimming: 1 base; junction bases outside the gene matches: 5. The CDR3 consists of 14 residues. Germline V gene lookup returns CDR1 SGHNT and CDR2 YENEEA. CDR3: CASSVSAGSYEQYF. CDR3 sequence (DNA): TGTGCCAGCAGCGTCTCAGCGGGATCCTACGAGCAGTACTTC.

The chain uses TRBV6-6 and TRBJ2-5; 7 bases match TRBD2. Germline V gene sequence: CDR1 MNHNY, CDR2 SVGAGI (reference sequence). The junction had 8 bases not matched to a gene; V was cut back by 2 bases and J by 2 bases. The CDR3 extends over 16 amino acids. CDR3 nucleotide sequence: TGTGCCAGCAGTTACGGGCTAGCGGAACTACAAGAGACCCAGTACTTC. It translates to CASSYGLAELQETQYF.

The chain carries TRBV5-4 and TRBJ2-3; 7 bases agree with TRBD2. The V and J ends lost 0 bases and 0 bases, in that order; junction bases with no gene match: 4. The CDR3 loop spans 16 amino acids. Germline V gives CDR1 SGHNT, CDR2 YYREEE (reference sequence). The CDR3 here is CASSLGAGVSTDTQYF. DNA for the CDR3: TGTGCCAGCAGCTTGGGGGCGGGGGTTAGCACAGATACGCAGTATTTT.

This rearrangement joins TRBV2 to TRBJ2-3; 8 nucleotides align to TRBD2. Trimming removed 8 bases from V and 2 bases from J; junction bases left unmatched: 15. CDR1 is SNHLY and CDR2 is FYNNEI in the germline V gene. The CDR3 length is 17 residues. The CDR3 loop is CASDSYSGNWNTDTQYF. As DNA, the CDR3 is TGTGCCAGCGACTCTTATAGCGGGAATTGGAACACAGATACGCAGTATTTT.

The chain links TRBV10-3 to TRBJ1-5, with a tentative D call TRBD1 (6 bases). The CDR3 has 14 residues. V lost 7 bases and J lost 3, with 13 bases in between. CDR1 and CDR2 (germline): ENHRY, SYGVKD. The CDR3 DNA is TGTGCCATCAACCGACAGGAGTTCAATCAGCCCCAGCATTTT. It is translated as CAINRQEFNQPQHF.

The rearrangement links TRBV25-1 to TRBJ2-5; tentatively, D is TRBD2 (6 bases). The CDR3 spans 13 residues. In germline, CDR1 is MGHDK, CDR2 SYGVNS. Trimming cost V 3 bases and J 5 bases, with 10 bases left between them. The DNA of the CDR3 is TGTGCCAGCAGTGAGGGGGAGGCTGAGACCCAGTACTTC. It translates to CASSEGEAETQYF.